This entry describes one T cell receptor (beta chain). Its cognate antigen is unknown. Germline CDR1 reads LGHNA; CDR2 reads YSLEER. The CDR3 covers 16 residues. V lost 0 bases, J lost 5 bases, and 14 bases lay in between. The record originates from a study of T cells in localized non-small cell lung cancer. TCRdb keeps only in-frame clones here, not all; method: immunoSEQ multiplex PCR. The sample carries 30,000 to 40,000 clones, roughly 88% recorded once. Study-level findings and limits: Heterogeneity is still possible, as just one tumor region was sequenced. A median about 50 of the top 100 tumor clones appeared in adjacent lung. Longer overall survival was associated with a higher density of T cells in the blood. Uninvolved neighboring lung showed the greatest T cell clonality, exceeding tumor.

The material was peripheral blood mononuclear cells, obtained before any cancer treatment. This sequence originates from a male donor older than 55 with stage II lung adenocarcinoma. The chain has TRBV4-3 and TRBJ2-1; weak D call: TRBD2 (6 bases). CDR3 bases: TGCGCCAGCAGCCAAGACCAGCGGGCCGTTCACAATGAGCAGTTCTTC. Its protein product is CASSQDQRAVHNEQFF.